This T cell receptor beta chain originates from a study of molecular identifiers for immune sequencing clone quantification. The germline gives CDR1 SGDLS, CDR2 YYNGEE. This CDR3 contains 14 residues. V was clipped by 4 bases and J by 1 base; unmatched bases: 4. This clonotype was seen more than once but under ten times. One entry per CDR3 protein, called by TCRdb with MiXCR from the PCR reads. The sample shows about half a million distinct CDR3 sequences, approximately 25% of them seen only once. The chain joins TRBV9 to TRBJ2-5, with TRBD2 identical over 7 bases. This clonotype was sampled from a human donor in good health. Some libraries in this study had Jurkat cell RNA spiked in. The material sequenced was naive CD8+ T cells from blood, with Jurkat cell RNA spiked in. Regarding subset: FACS-sorted CD8+CD4-CCR7+CD45RA+ naive T cells. In DNA form, the CDR3 reads TGTGCCAGCAGCACCCGCGGGGGCCAAGAGACCCAGTACTTC. As protein: CASSTRGGQETQYF.